Below, 17 T cell receptor beta chains from the same sample are listed, as sequenced in a study of PD-1 blockade in classical Hodgkin lymphoma. The time point is: cycle 4 day 1 (C4D1), after about 6 weeks of nivolumab. Each of the patients experienced relapse following autologous stem cell transplantation, and their brentuximab vedotin exposure differed. Investigators isolated CD4+ T cells from thawed PBMCs through magnetic negative selection. TCRdb's table, derived via immunoSEQ multiplex PCR, lists solely in-frame clones and lacks some. Of 18,000 or so clones detected, approximately 77% appear once; the ten largest clones hold around 2%. Sequenced here: CD4+ T cells from blood, sampled before the fourth cycle of nivolumab. Receptors were obtained from a human donor with classical Hodgkin lymphoma.

The V gene is TRBV30, the J gene TRBJ1-1; a weak D match, TRBD1 (5 bases). The V end was cut by 4 bases, the J end by 10 bases, with 13 bases between. Germline V gene data show CDR1 as GTSNPN and CDR2 as SVGIG (reference sequence). The length of the CDR3 is 11 residues. CDR3 bases: TGTGCCTGGACTCAGGGTGGGAGAGCTTTCTTT. Protein: CAWTQGGRAFF.

V is TRBV12-5 and J is TRBJ2-1, with a possible D match to TRBD2 (6 bases). The CDR3 sequence is 16 residues long. CDR1 and CDR2 from the germline V gene are LGHNT and FRNRAP. V lost 0 bases, J lost 3 bases, and 12 bases lay in between. CDR3 sequence reads: CASGLVVLAGYNEQFF. Here the CDR3 DNA reads TGTGCTAGTGGTTTGGTAGTACTAGCCGGCTACAATGAGCAGTTCTTC.

The J gene is TRBJ2-3, the V gene TRBV5-1; TRBD2 matches at 11 bases. The germline V gene encodes CDR1 SGHRS and CDR2 YFSETQ. The CDR3 loop spans 14 amino acids. Trimming at V came to 3 bases and at J to 9 bases, leaving 6 bases not matched to a gene. CDR3: CASSYETSGVTQYF. CDR3 nucleotides: TGCGCCAGCAGCTATGAGACTAGCGGGGTAACGCAGTATTTT.

The chain recombines TRBV11-2 with TRBJ2-5; 7 nucleotides align to TRBD2. CDR1 SGHAT and CDR2 FQNNGV come from the germline V gene. This CDR3 has 15 amino acids. V was pared by 5 bases and J by 4 bases, with 10 bases of the junction left unmatched. As DNA, the CDR3 is TGTGCCAGCAGCCCCCTTGGGGGGAGGGGAGAGACCCAGTACTTC. Its protein is CASSPLGGRGETQYF.

The chain is built from TRBV29-1 and TRBJ1-2; D may be TRBD1 (6 bases). Between the trimmed V and J ends, which lost 0 bases and 7 bases, there was a span of 15 bases. CDR3 length: 14 residues. Per the germline V gene, CDR1 is SQVTM and CDR2 is ANQGSEA. CDR3 sequence: CSVEDRGAVGGYTF. The CDR3 coding sequence is TGCAGCGTTGAAGATCGGGGGGCAGTGGGTGGCTACACCTTC.

The chain uses TRBV30 and TRBJ1-6; the D is unclear. CDR1 and CDR2 (germline): GTSNPN, SVGIG (reference sequence). CDR3 size: 13 residues. V lost 0 bases, J lost 4 bases, and 4 bases lay in between. The CDR3 loop reads CAWSVTYNSPLHF. The CDR3 DNA reads as TGTGCCTGGAGTGTAACTTATAATTCACCCCTCCACTTT.

The table lists this clone with a few counts. The chain links TRBV4-1 to TRBJ1-6; D unresolved. Trimming stripped 0 bases from V and 6 bases from J, with 15 bases between. Looked up from germline, CDR1 is MGHRA and CDR2 is YSYEKL. This CDR3 is 17 amino acids long. The CDR3 here is CASSQDLSTAFNSPLHF. Written as DNA, the CDR3 is TGCGCCAGCAGCCAAGATTTGTCCACAGCCTTTAATTCACCCCTCCACTTT.

The chain is built from TRBV9 and TRBJ2-1; 7 positions agree with TRBD1. CDR1 is SGDLS, CDR2 YYNGEE, per germline. CDR3 length: 15 amino acids. J gave up 4 bases and V 2 bases, and 6 bases lay outside the gene matches. The CDR3 bases are TGTGCCAGCAGCGTTTCTCCGGGACAGTACAATGAGCAGTTCTTC. Translation gives CASSVSPGQYNEQFF. Variable domain in full (rest from reference TRBV9 and TRBJ2-1): DSGVTQTPKHLITATGQRVTLRCSPRSGDLSVYWYQQSLDQGLQFLIQYYNGEERAKGNILERFSAQQFPDLHSELNLSSLELGDSALYFCASSVSPGQYNEQFFGPGTRLTVL.

The chain carries TRBV19 and TRBJ2-7; D gene uncertain. Trimming took off 4 bases at V and 1 base at J, with 8 bases between the two ends. The CDR3 extends over 13 amino acids. From germline, CDR1 is LNHDA and CDR2 SQIVND (reference sequence). This CDR3 reads CASSTDLSYEQYF. CDR3 bases: TGTGCCAGTAGTACCGACTTATCCTACGAGCAGTACTTC. Full variable domain (missing parts from reference TRBV19 and TRBJ2-7): DGGITQSPKYLFRKEGQNVTLSCEQNLNHDAMYWYRQDPGQGLRLIYYSQIVNDFQKGDIAEGYSVSREKKESFPLTVTSAQKNPTAFYLCASSTDLSYEQYFGPGTRLTVT.

This sequence joins TRBV11-2 and TRBJ2-3, with 7 bases that match TRBD2. CDR3 length: 16 amino acids. Germline CDR1 reads SGHAT; CDR2 reads FQNNGV. V gave up 5 bases and J gave up 2 bases; unmatched junction bases: 10. The CDR3 coding sequence is TGTGCCAGCAGCCATTGGCTAGCGGACTACACAGATACGCAGTATTTT. Amino acid sequence: CASSHWLADYTDTQYF.

This chain uses TRBV7-2 with TRBJ2-5; 8 bases are shared with TRBD2. Germline values: CDR1 SGHTA, CDR2 FQGNSA. The J segment lost 4 bases and the V segment lost 0 bases, leaving 4 bases of the junction unmatched. The CDR3 is 15 amino acids. DNA for the CDR3: TGTGCCAGCAGCTTAGCGGGACTAGGGGGAGAGACCCAGTACTTC. It specifies CASSLAGLGGETQYF. The full variable domain, with the rest looked up from reference TRBV7-2 and TRBJ2-5, is GAGVSQSPSNKVTEKGKDVELRCDPISGHTALYWYRQSLGQGLEFLIYFQGNSAPDKSGLPSDRFSAERTGGSVSTLTIQRTQQEDSAVYLCASSLAGLGGETQYFGPGTRLLVL.

V and J are TRBV6-4 and TRBJ2-2, with D perhaps TRBD2 (5 bases). The CDR3 has 14 amino acids. Trimming pared 5 bases from V and 0 bases from J, leaving 7 bases between. CDR1 is MRHNA, CDR2 SNTAGT, per germline. The CDR3 is CASSFGANTGELFF. The CDR3 DNA sequence: TGTGCCAGCAGTTTCGGGGCGAACACCGGGGAGCTGTTTTTT.

The chain combines TRBV12-5 with TRBJ2-7; 7 bases fit TRBD2. From germline, CDR1 is LGHNT and CDR2 FRNRAP. The CDR3 totals 17 residues. V gave up 0 bases and J gave up 1 base; unmatched junction bases: 9. DNA for the CDR3: TGTGCTAGTGGTTTGGTACTTGGGAGGGGAGGGTCCTACGAGCAGTACTTC. This gives the protein CASGLVLGRGGSYEQYF.

The V and J genes are TRBV7-2 and TRBJ2-3; possible D gene TRBD2, 6 bases. This CDR3 is built from 15 residues. Germline V gives CDR1 SGHTA, CDR2 FQGNSA. Trimming stripped 5 bases from V and 1 base from J, with 13 bases between. Written as DNA, the CDR3 is TGTGCCAGCAGCCGCGGGGAGACGGGCACAGATACGCAGTATTTT. It yields the protein CASSRGETGTDTQYF.

The CDR3 protein is CASSQVGTINTQYF. The CDR3 DNA follows: TGTGCCAGCAGCCAAGTCGGGACTATAAATACGCAGTATTTT. V gene TRBV4-2 combines with J gene TRBJ2-3, with TRBD2 identical over 7 bases. CDR1 LGHNA and CDR2 YNFKEQ come from the germline V gene. CDR3 length equals 14 residues. After removal of 1 base from V and 7 bases from J, the junction contained 5 bases not matched to a gene.

This chain links TRBV7-9 with TRBJ2-1, with no clear D. This CDR3 spans 16 amino acids. Looked up from germline, CDR1 is SEHNR and CDR2 is FQNEAQ (reference sequence). Trimming took off 5 bases at V and 6 bases at J, with 20 bases between the two ends. The DNA of the CDR3 is TGTGCCAGCAGCCCCCGCCCCCAGTTGTCGGTCAATGAGCAGTTCTTC. It translates to CASSPRPQLSVNEQFF.

This rearrangement joins TRBV6-5 to TRBJ2-2; D ambiguous. CDR3 length: 13 amino acids. CDR1 is MNHEY, CDR2 SVGAGI, per germline. The V end lost 5 bases, the J end lost 1 base, and 5 bases lay between the germline ends. CDR3 sequence (DNA): TGTGCCAGCAGTCAGTGGAACACCGGGGAGCTGTTTTTT. This encodes CASSQWNTGELFF.